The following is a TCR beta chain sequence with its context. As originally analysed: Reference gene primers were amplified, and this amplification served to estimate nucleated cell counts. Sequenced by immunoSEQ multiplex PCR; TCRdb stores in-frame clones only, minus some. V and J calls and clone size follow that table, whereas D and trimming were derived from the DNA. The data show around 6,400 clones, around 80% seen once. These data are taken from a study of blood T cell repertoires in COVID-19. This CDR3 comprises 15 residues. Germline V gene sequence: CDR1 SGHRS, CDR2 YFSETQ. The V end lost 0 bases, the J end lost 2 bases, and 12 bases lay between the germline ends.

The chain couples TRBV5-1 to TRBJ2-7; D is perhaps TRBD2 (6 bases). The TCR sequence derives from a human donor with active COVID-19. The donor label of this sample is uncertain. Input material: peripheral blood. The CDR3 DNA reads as TGCGCCAGCAGCTTGGATAGCGGAGCGCCCTACGAGCAGTACTTC. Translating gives CASSLDSGAPYEQYF.